This T cell receptor beta chain was captured by sequencing in a study of regulatory T cells in long-lasting Graves disease. The authors built TCR beta libraries using iRepertoire HTBI primers and Arm-PCR of CDR3 regions. Original methodology: Looking across samples, the authors found under 70 TRBV and approximately 14 TRBJ segments. TCRdb re-called the multiplex PCR reads through MiXCR, storing one row per CDR3 protein. The V and J calls come from TCRdb's annotation, not from the publication. The table lists around 340,000 distinct CDR3 sequences, around a fifth of them singletons, with over 25% in the top ten. Time point denoted: persistent/refractory GD, antithyroid drugs over 5 years with positive TRAb. The TCR library was prepared using RNA isolated from PBMCs. General study findings and limits: Newly diagnosed patients had higher TCR diversity than persistent Graves' patients did.

Of note for this clonotype: Its target is unknown.

This TCR was sampled from a female donor with Graves disease. The sequenced sample was peripheral blood mononuclear cells (PBMCs), obtained when the disease was refractory, from a patient treated with antithyroid drugs.

This CDR3 reads CASTTPITGEQYF. DNA for the CDR3: TGTGCCAGCACTACTCCCATAACGGGGGAGCAGTACTTC. This rearrangement joins TRBV28 to TRBJ2-7; D is perhaps TRBD2 (5 bases). Trimming shortened V by 7 bases and J by 7 bases, and 17 bases separated the two germline ends. CDR3 size: 13 residues. The germline CDR1 and CDR2 sequences are MDHEN and SYDVKM.